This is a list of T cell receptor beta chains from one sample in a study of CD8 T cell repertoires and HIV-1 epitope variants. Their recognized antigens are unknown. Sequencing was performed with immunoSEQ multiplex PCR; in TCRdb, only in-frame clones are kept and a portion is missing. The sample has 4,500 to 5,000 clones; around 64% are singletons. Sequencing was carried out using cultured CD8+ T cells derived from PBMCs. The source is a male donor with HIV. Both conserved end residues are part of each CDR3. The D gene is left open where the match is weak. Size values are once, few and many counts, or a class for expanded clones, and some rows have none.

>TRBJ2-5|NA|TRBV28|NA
CASSLWVGQETQYF
TGTGCCAGCAGTTTATGGGTGGGCCAAGAGACCCAGTACTTC
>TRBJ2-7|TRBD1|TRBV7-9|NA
CASSLMGQGANEQYF
TGTGCCAGCAGCTTGATGGGACAGGGGGCTAACGAGCAGTACTTC
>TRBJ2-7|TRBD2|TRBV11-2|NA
CASSEGLAGSYEQYF
TGTGCCAGCAGTGAGGGACTAGCGGGATCCTACGAGCAGTACTTC
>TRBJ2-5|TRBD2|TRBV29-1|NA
CSVEGGLGETQYF
TGCAGCGTTGAGGGGGGGTTAGGAGAGACCCAGTACTTC
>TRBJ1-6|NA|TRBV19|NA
CASSIGDGENSPLHF
TGTGCCAGTAGTATAGGGGACGGAGAGAATTCACCCCTCCACTTT
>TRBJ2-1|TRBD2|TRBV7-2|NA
CASSQGLAGGPPYNEQFF
TGTGCCAGCAGCCAAGGACTAGCGGGGGGCCCTCCCTACAATGAGCAGTTCTTC
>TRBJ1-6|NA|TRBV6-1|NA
CASSDDKYSYNSPLHF
TGTGCCAGCAGTGACGACAAGTACAGCTATAATTCACCCCTCCACTTT
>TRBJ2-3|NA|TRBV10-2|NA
CASSEAAGLTDTQYF
TGCGCCAGCAGTGAGGCGGCAGGGCTCACAGATACGCAGTATTTT
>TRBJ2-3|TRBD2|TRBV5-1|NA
CASSLEGGGGTDTQYF
TGCGCCAGCAGCTTGGAAGGCGGGGGGGGCACAGATACGCAGTATTTT
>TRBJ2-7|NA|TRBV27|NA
CASSLQAGSSYEQYF
TGTGCCAGCAGTTTACAAGCCGGTAGCTCCTACGAGCAGTACTTC
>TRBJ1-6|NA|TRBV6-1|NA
CASSESGGGSPLHF
TGTGCCAGCAGTGAAAGCGGGGGGGGTTCACCCCTCCACTTT
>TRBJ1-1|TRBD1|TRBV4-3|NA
CASSLRTGWKMNTEAFF
TGCGCCAGCAGCCTCCGGACAGGGTGGAAGATGAACACTGAAGCTTTCTTT
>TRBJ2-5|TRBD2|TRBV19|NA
CASSIPALAGGSETQYF
TGTGCCAGTAGTATCCCCGCACTAGCGGGGGGGTCGGAGACCCAGTACTTC
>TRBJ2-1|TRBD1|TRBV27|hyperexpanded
CASSLSQGISYNEQFF
TGTGCCAGCAGTTTATCACAGGGGATATCCTACAATGAGCAGTTCTTC
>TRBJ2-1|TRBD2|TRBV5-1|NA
CASSLGLAGGRDEQFF
TGCGCCAGCAGCTTAGGACTAGCGGGGGGGCGCGATGAGCAGTTCTTC
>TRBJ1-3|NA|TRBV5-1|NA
CASSSQGGSGNTIYF
TGCGCCAGCAGCTCCCAAGGGGGCTCTGGAAACACCATATATTTT
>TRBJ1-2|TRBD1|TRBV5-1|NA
CASTLDRPYGYTF
TGCGCCAGCACCTTGGACAGGCCGTATGGCTACACCTTC
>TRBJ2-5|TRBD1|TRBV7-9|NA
CASSPRRDRGQETQYF
TGTGCCAGCAGCCCCCGCCGGGACAGGGGGCAAGAGACCCAGTACTTC
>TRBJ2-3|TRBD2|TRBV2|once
CASRGGLAGEVDTQYF
TGTGCCAGCAGGGGGGGATTAGCGGGAGAAGTAGATACGCAGTATTTT
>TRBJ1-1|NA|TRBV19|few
CASTEATEAFF
TGTGCCAGTACGGAGGCTACTGAAGCTTTCTTT
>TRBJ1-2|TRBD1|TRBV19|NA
CASTPSNDRGYGYTF
TGTGCCAGTACTCCGAGTAACGACAGGGGTTATGGCTACACCTTC
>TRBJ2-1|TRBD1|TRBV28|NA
CASSLLPRTGARNEQFF
TGTGCCAGCAGTTTACTCCCCCGGACAGGGGCAAGAAATGAGCAGTTCTTC
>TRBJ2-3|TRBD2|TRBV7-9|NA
CASSTTSGGPDTQYF
TGTGCCAGCAGCACTACTAGCGGGGGACCAGATACGCAGTATTTT
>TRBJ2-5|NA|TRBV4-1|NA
CASSPTENPQETQYF
TGCGCCAGCAGCCCTACCGAAAATCCCCAAGAGACCCAGTACTTC
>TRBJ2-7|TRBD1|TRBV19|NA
CASSMGTGLSYEQYF
TGTGCCAGTAGTATGGGGACAGGGTTATCCTACGAGCAGTACTTC
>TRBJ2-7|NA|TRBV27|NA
CASRGLFYEQYF
TGTGCCAGCAGGGGGCTATTCTACGAGCAGTACTTC
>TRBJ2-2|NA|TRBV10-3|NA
CAISENLGVTGELFF
TGTGCCATCAGTGAAAATCTAGGCGTTACCGGGGAGCTGTTTTTT
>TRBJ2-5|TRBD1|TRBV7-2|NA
CASSATGFDQETQYF
TGTGCCAGCAGCGCGACAGGGTTCGACCAAGAGACCCAGTACTTC
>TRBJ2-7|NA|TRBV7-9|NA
CASSLDINYREQYF
TGTGCCAGCAGCTTGGACATCAACTATCGCGAGCAGTACTTC
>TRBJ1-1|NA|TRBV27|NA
CASSWVPGTEAFF
TGTGCCAGCAGTTGGGTCCCTGGGACTGAAGCTTTCTTT
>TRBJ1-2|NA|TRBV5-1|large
CASSSQETNYGYTF
TGCGCCAGCAGCTCGCAGGAGACTAACTATGGCTACACCTTC
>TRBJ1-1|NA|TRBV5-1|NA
CASSPLEGTEAFF
TGCGCCAGCAGCCCCTTGGAGGGGACTGAAGCTTTCTTT
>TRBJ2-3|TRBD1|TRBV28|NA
CASSLTMQGVTDTQYF
TGTGCCAGCAGTTTAACTATGCAGGGGGTTACAGATACGCAGTATTTT
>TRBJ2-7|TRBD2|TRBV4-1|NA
CASSQGGLAGYEQYF
TGCGCCAGCAGCCAAGGGGGACTAGCGGGGTACGAGCAGTACTTC
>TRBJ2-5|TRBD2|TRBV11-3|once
CASSFEAGGPETQYF
TGTGCCAGCAGCTTTGAAGCGGGGGGGCCAGAGACCCAGTACTTC